This T cell receptor beta chain originates from a study of cytomegalovirus exposure and HLA in healthy donors. Study results and limitations: Compared with the approximately 680-donor mean, an Asian-associated ancestry cluster reportedly had fewer N-insertions, according to a later analysis.

The CDR3 is 17 amino acids. The germline CDR1 and CDR2 sequences are SNHLY and FYNNEI. Trimming cost V 5 bases and J 4 bases; bases outside gene matches: 11. The sample holds a few counts of this clone. Its specificity is unknown. The PCR employed 60 Vbeta primers together with 13 Jbeta primers. Sequencing used immunoSEQ multiplex PCR; TCRdb keeps in-frame clones, though not all of them. The table includes around 160,000 clones, approximately 70% detected once. Material: PBMCs. This receptor was taken from a woman aged 18-30 years in good health and CMV-seronegative. The chain joins TRBV2 to TRBJ2-1, with TRBD2 matching over 10 bases. CDR3 in amino acids: CASSSRLAGRTYNEQFF. The CDR3 DNA reads as TGTGCCAGCAGTTCCCGACTAGCGGGTAGAACTTACAATGAGCAGTTCTTC.